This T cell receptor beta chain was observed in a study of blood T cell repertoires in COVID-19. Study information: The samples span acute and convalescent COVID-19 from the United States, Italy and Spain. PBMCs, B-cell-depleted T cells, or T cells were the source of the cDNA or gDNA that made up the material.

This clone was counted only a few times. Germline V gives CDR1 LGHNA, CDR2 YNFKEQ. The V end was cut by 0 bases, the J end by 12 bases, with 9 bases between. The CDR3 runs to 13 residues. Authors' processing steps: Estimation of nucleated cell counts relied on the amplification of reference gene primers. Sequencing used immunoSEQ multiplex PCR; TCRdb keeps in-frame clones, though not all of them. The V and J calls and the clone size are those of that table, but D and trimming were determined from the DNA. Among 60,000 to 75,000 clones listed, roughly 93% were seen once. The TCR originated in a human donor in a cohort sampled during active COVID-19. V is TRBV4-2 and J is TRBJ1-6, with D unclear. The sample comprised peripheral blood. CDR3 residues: CASSQDVRLPLHF. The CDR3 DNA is TGTGCCAGCAGCCAAGACGTGCGGCTACCCCTCCACTTT.